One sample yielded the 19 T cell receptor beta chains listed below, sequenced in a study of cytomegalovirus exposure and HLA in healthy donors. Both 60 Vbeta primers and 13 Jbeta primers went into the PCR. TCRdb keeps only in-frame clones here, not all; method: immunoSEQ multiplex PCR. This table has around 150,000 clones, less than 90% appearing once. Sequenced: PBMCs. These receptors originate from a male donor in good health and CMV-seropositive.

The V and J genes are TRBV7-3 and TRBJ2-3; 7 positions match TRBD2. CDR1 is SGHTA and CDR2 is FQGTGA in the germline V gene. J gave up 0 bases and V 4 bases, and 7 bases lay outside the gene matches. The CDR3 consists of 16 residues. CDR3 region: CASSWGGSRSTDTQYF. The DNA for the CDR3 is TGTGCCAGCAGCTGGGGGGGTAGCAGAAGCACAGATACGCAGTATTTT.

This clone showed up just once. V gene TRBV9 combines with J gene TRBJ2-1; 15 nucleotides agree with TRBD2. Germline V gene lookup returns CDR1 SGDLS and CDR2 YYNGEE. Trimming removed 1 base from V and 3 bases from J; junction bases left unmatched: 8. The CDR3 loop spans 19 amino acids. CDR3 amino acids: CASSVRGLAGGGIYNEQFF. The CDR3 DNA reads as TGTGCCAGCAGCGTAAGAGGACTAGCGGGAGGGGGGATCTACAATGAGCAGTTCTTC.

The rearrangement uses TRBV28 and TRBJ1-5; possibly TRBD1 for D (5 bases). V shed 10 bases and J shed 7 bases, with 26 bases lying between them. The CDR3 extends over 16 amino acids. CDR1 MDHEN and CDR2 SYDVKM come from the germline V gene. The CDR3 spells CATTLGWQGVWQPQHF. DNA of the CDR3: TGTGCCACCACCTTGGGCTGGCAGGGTGTTTGGCAGCCCCAGCATTTT.

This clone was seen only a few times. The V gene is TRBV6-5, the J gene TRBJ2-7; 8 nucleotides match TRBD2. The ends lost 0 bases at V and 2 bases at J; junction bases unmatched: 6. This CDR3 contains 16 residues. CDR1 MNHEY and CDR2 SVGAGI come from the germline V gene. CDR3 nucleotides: TGTGCCAGCAGTTACTCCGCGGGGGGAGTCCCCTACGAGCAGTACTTC. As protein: CASSYSAGGVPYEQYF.

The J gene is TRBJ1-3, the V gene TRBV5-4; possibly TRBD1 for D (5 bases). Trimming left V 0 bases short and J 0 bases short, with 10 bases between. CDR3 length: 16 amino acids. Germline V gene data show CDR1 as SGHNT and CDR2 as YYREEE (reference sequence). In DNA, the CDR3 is TGTGCCAGCAGCTTGGTGGGGGGGAGCTCTGGAAACACCATATATTTT. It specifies CASSLVGGSSGNTIYF. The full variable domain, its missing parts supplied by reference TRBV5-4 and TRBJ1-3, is ETGVTQSPTHLIKTRGQQVTLRCSSQSGHNTVSWYQQALGQGPQFIFQYYREEENGRGNFPPRFSGLQFPNYSSELNVNALELDDSALYLCASSLVGGSSGNTIYFGEGSWLTVV.

The CDR3 region is CASSVRGLINTEAFF. The CDR3 DNA reads TGTGCCAGCAGCGTTAGGGGGCTCATCAACACTGAAGCTTTCTTT. The chain has TRBV9 and TRBJ1-1, with 7 bases identical to TRBD1. Germline V CDR1 and CDR2: SGDLS, YYNGEE. The length of the CDR3 is 15 residues. J lost 2 bases, V lost 2 bases, and 6 bases had no gene match.

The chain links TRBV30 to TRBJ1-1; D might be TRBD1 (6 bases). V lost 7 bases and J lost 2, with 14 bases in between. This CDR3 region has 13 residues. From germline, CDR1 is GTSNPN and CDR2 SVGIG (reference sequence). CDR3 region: CALKAGDNTEAFF. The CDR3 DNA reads TGTGCCTTAAAGGCAGGGGATAACACTGAAGCTTTCTTT.

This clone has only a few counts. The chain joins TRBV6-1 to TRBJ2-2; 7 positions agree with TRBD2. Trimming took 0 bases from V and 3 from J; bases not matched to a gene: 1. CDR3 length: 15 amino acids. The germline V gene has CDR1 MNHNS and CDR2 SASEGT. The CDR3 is CASSEAGRDTGELFF. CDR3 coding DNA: TGTGCCAGCAGTGAAGCTGGGAGGGACACCGGGGAGCTGTTTTTT.

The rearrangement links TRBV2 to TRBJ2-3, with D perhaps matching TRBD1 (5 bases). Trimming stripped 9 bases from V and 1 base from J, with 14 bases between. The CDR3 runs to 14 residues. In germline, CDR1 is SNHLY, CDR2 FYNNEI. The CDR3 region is CASGRGEGTDTQYF. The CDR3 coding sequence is TGTGCCAGTGGTAGGGGTGAGGGCACAGATACGCAGTATTTT. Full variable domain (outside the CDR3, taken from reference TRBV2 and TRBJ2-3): EPEVTQTPSHQVTQMGQEVILRCVPISNHLYFYWYRQILGQKVEFLVSFYNNEISEKSEIFDDQFSVERPDGSNFTLKIRSTKLEDSAMYFCASGRGEGTDTQYFGPGTRLTVL.

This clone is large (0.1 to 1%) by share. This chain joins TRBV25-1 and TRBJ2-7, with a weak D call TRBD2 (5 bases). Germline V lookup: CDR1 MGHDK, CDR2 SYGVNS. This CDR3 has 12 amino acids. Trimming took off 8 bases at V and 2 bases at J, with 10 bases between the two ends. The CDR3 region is CASGRNPYEQYF. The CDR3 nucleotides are TGTGCCAGCGGGAGAAACCCCTACGAGCAGTACTTC.

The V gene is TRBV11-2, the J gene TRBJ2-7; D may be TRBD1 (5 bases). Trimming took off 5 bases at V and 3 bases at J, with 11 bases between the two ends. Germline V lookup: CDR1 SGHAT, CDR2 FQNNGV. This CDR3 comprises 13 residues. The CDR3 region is CASSPPGHYEQYF. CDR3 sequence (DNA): TGTGCCAGCAGCCCCCCAGGGCACTACGAGCAGTACTTC.

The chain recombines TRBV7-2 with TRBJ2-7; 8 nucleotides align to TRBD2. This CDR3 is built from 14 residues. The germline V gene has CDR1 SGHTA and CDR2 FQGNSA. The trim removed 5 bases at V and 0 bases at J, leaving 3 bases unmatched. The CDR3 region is CASSTGTSSYEQYF. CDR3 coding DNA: TGTGCCAGCAGCACCGGGACTAGCTCCTACGAGCAGTACTTC.

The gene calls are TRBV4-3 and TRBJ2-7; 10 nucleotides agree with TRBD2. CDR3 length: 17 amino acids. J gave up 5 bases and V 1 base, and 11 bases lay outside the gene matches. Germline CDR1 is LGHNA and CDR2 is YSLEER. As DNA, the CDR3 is TGCGCCAGCAGCCAAGGATCCAAAGCGGGAGGGTTGGACGAGCAGTACTTC. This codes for CASSQGSKAGGLDEQYF.

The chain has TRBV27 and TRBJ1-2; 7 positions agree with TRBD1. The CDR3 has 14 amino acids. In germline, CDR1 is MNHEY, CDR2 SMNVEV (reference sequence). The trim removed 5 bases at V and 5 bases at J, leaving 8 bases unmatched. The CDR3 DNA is TGTGCCAGCAGTGACACGGGACAGACATATGGCTACACCTTC. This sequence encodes CASSDTGQTYGYTF.

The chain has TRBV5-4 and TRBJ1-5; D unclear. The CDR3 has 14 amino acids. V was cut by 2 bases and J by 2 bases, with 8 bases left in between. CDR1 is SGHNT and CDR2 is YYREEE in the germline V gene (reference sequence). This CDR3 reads CASSFGLGNQPQHF. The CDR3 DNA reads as TGTGCCAGCAGCTTCGGGTTGGGCAATCAGCCCCAGCATTTT. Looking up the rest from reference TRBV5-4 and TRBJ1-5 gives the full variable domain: ETGVTQSPTHLIKTRGQQVTLRCSSQSGHNTVSWYQQALGQGPQFIFQYYREEENGRGNFPPRFSGLQFPNYSSELNVNALELDDSALYLCASSFGLGNQPQHFGDGTRLSIL.

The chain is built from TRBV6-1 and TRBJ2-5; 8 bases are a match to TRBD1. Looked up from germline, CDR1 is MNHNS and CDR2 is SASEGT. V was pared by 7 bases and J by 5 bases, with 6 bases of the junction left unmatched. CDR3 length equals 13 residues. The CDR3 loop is CASIPGDRETQYF. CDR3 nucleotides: TGTGCCAGCATCCCCGGGGACAGGGAGACCCAGTACTTC.

This CDR3 is CASSFIVSNQPQHF. For the CDR3, the DNA is TGTGCCAGCAGTTTCATTGTCAGCAATCAGCCCCAGCATTTT. The V call is TRBV28, the J call TRBJ1-5; D remains ambiguous. The V gene lost 3 bases and the J gene lost 1 base, with 7 bases spanning the gap. Germline V gene sequence: CDR1 MDHEN, CDR2 SYDVKM. This CDR3 has 14 amino acids.

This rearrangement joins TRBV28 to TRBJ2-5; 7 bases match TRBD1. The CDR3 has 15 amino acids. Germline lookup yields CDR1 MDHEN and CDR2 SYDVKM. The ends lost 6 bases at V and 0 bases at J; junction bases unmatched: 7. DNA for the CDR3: TGTGCCAGCAGCCGGGTTGGGACAGACCAAGAGACCCAGTACTTC. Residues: CASSRVGTDQETQYF.

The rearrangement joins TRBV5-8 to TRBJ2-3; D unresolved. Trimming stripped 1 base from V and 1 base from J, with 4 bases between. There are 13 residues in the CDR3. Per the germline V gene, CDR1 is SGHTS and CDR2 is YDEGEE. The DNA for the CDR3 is TGTGCCAGCAGCTTGAGCGGCACAGATACGCAGTATTTT. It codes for CASSLSGTDTQYF.